The 18 T cell receptor beta chains below were found in one sample sequenced in a study of cytomegalovirus exposure and HLA in healthy donors. The PCR had 60 Vbeta and 13 Jbeta primers. Sequencing was performed with immunoSEQ multiplex PCR; in TCRdb, only in-frame clones are kept and a portion is missing. Of 70,000 to 95,000 clones listed, approximately 72% are singletons. The material sequenced was PBMCs. The receptors shown here come from a man aged 30 to 39 in good health and CMV-seropositive.

This chain joins TRBV4-2 and TRBJ2-2; TRBD1 might be the D (7 bases). Trimming cost V 4 bases and J 6 bases, with 18 bases left between them. CDR1 is LGHNA, CDR2 YNFKEQ, per germline. The CDR3 has 16 residues. In DNA form, the CDR3 reads TGTGCCAGCAGCCCCCAGGGGGGAGCAGTGGCCGGGGAGCTGTTTTTT. It yields the protein CASSPQGGAVAGELFF.

Note on this clone: A read error may produce the germline difference seen at one junction end. The V call is TRBV7-9, the J call TRBJ2-1; 7 bases match TRBD1. There are 16 residues in the CDR3. CDR1 is SEHNR and CDR2 is FQNEAQ in the germline V gene (reference sequence). The CDR3 sequence: CSSSLVALGGHNEQFF. CDR3 DNA: TGTTCCAGCAGCTTAGTTGCCCTAGGGGGCCACAATGAGCAGTTCTTC.

The CDR3 reads CASSEAPAAGPGYTF. In DNA form, the CDR3 reads TGTGCCAGCAGTGAAGCGCCCGCTGCCGGTCCTGGCTACACCTTC. The chain combines TRBV2 with TRBJ1-2; D remains ambiguous. This CDR3 is 15 amino acids long. V shed 0 bases and J shed 7 bases, with 15 bases lying between them. Germline CDR1 reads SNHLY; CDR2 reads FYNNEI.

J is TRBJ1-6 and V is TRBV30, with D unclear. With 3 bases removed from V and 5 bases from J, the gap between germline ends came to 8 bases. CDR1 is GTSNPN, CDR2 SVGIG, per germline (reference sequence). The CDR3 runs to 13 residues. The CDR3: CAWRWENNSPLHF. In DNA form, the CDR3 reads TGTGCCTGGAGGTGGGAGAATAATTCACCCCTCCACTTT.

This chain connects TRBV2 to TRBJ1-5; 7 positions agree with TRBD1. Trimming took 8 bases from V and 3 from J; bases not matched to a gene: 4. The germline gives CDR1 SNHLY, CDR2 FYNNEI. The CDR3 sequence is 13 residues long. The CDR3 loop is CASEGQTNQPQHF. The CDR3 DNA sequence: TGTGCCAGCGAGGGACAGACCAATCAGCCCCAGCATTTT.

The rearrangement uses TRBV6-6 and TRBJ1-5; D uncertain. The germline V gene has CDR1 MNHNY and CDR2 SVGAGI (reference sequence). The CDR3 is 13 amino acids. The ends were cut back, 6 bases at V and 5 bases at J, with 11 bases in the middle. CDR3 nucleotide sequence: TGTGCCAGCAGAGAGCCGGAGGATCAGCCCCAGCATTTT. This gives the protein CASREPEDQPQHF.

The rearrangement links TRBV7-6 to TRBJ2-7, with TRBD1 matching 10 bases. V trimming: 1 base; J trimming: 4 bases; junction bases outside the gene matches: 7. This CDR3 has 16 residues. CDR1 is SGHVS, CDR2 FNYEAQ, per germline. CDR3 DNA sequence: TGTGCCAGCAGCTTAGATTGGGACAGGGGATCGTACGAGCAGTACTTC. Its protein is CASSLDWDRGSYEQYF.

This clone is a singleton in its sample. This chain connects TRBV30 to TRBJ2-2, with a tentative D call TRBD2 (5 bases). V gave up 0 bases and J gave up 5 bases, with 7 bases separating them. The CDR3 has 13 amino acids. The germline CDR1 and CDR2 sequences are GTSNPN and SVGIG (reference sequence). CDR3 protein: CAWSVLGTGELFF. In DNA form, the CDR3 reads TGTGCCTGGAGTGTACTAGGAACCGGGGAGCTGTTTTTT.

The chain combines TRBV7-3 with TRBJ2-7; a possible D gene is TRBD2 (6 bases). The CDR3 totals 15 residues. Germline CDR1 and CDR2: SGHTA and FQGTGA. V was trimmed by 4 bases and J by 0 bases, leaving 13 bases between them. The CDR3 DNA is TGTGCCAGCAGCTGGTATAGCGGTAGCTCCTACGAGCAGTACTTC. Amino acid sequence: CASSWYSGSSYEQYF.

Points on this clone: Just one base apart from a much larger clone, this may be a read error. The chain employs TRBV5-4 and TRBJ2-3, with 9 bases that match TRBD1. Germline V lookup: CDR1 SGHNT, CDR2 YYREEE (reference sequence). Unmatched junction bases numbered 5, after V lost 5 bases and J lost 4 bases. There are 14 residues in the CDR3. CDR3: CASRRTGEADTQYF. As DNA, the CDR3 is TGTGCCAGCAGGCGGACAGGGGAGGCAGATACGCAGTATTTT.

The chain combines TRBV5-1 with TRBJ2-5; D ambiguous. This CDR3 has 13 residues. Looked up from germline, CDR1 is SGHRS and CDR2 is YFSETQ. Trimming removed 0 bases at V and 5 bases at J, with 8 bases between. The CDR3 coding sequence is TGCGCCAGCAGCTTGGCTTCACTGGAGACCCAGTACTTC. Translation gives CASSLASLETQYF.

The chain carries TRBV28 and TRBJ1-6; TRBD1 agrees at 8 bases. CDR1 is MDHEN, CDR2 SYDVKM, per germline. The V and J ends lost 5 bases and 11 bases, in that order; junction bases with no gene match: 8. The CDR3 is made up of 14 amino acids. The CDR3 region is CASSTGQGYAPLHF. DNA of the CDR3: TGTGCCAGCAGTACCGGACAGGGATACGCACCCCTCCACTTT.

This clone was detected only a few times. The chain combines TRBV7-2 with TRBJ2-5; possibly TRBD2 for D (6 bases). Germline lookup yields CDR1 SGHTA and CDR2 FQGNSA. The CDR3 contains 16 residues. V was pared by 0 bases and J by 2 bases, with 13 bases between. CDR3 sequence (DNA): TGTGCCAGCAGCTTAGCGTTAGGGGCGGGGCAAGAGACCCAGTACTTC. It specifies CASSLALGAGQETQYF.

The gene calls are TRBV9 and TRBJ2-1; 8 bases match TRBD1. The V gene end was trimmed by 0 bases and the J gene end by 7 bases; junction bases not matched to a gene: 9. CDR3 length equals 16 residues. The germline V gene has CDR1 SGDLS and CDR2 YYNGEE. CDR3 sequence reads: CASSVGGTGGENEQFF. Written as DNA, the CDR3 is TGTGCCAGCAGCGTAGGGGGGACAGGCGGTGAGAATGAGCAGTTCTTC. The variable domain in full, with the rest retrieved from reference TRBV9 and TRBJ2-1, is DSGVTQTPKHLITATGQRVTLRCSPRSGDLSVYWYQQSLDQGLQFLIQYYNGEERAKGNILERFSAQQFPDLHSELNLSSLELGDSALYFCASSVGGTGGENEQFFGPGTRLTVL.

The chain has TRBV7-9 and TRBJ2-1; D gene ambiguous. V was shortened by 1 base and J by 1 base, with 8 bases between the two germline ends. From germline, CDR1 is SEHNR and CDR2 FQNEAQ (reference sequence). The CDR3 spans 15 residues. CDR3 nucleotide sequence: TGTGCCAGCAGCTTAGGTCCAGGTTCCTACAATGAGCAGTTCTTC. Residues: CASSLGPGSYNEQFF.

The chain is built from TRBV2 and TRBJ2-7; D possibly corresponds to TRBD2 (6 bases). CDR3 length equals 13 residues. V dropped 4 bases and J dropped 9 bases, with 16 bases sitting between them. CDR1 is SNHLY, CDR2 FYNNEI, per germline. The chain's CDR3 is CASSVGGAFGQYF. In DNA form, the CDR3 reads TGTGCCAGCAGTGTAGGAGGGGCCTTTGGGCAGTACTTC.

J is TRBJ2-2 and V is TRBV29-1; 9 bases fit TRBD1. The CDR3 runs 18 residues. Looked up from germline, CDR1 is SQVTM and CDR2 is ANQGSEA. Trimming at V came to 5 bases and at J to 0 bases, leaving 13 bases not matched to a gene. CDR3 region: CSVPGTGPNFANTGELFF. The DNA for the CDR3 is TGCAGCGTTCCCGGGACAGGGCCTAATTTCGCGAACACCGGGGAGCTGTTTTTT.

The V call is TRBV13, the J call TRBJ2-7; a possible D gene is TRBD2 (8 bases). Germline CDR1 is PRHDT and CDR2 is FYEKMQ (reference sequence). The germline V and J ends were trimmed by 5 bases and 3 bases, with 26 bases remaining between them. The CDR3 extends over 18 amino acids. The CDR3 protein is CASSPSRGRGAVYYEQYF. DNA for the CDR3: TGTGCCAGCAGCCCATCGAGGGGGCGGGGGGCCGTCTACTACGAGCAGTACTTC. The full variable domain, with the rest looked up from reference TRBV13 and TRBJ2-7, is AAGVIQSPRHLIKEKRETATLKCYPIPRHDTVYWYQQGPGQDPQFLISFYEKMQSDKGSIPDRFSAQQFSDYHSELNMSSLELGDSALYFCASSPSRGRGAVYYEQYFGPGTRLTVT.